Sequencing of this T cell receptor beta chain was carried out in a study of cytotoxic CD8 clonotypes in ibrutinib-treated CLL. Overall study results and limits: Higher clonality was seen at ibrutinib response and a return toward baseline at progression. Public clonotypes (which were uncommon) either contracted or remained stable on treatment.

A 1 in 200,000 to 1 in 1 million T cell depth was the sequencing target. Using immunoSEQ multiplex PCR, the repertoire was profiled, and TCRdb retains in-frame clones only, with some absent. Of 120,000 to 150,000 clones listed, about 80% are singletons. Trimming removed 8 bases at V and 12 bases at J, with 20 bases between. The CDR3 extends over 13 amino acids. Germline V gene data show CDR1 as MNHEY and CDR2 as SMNVEV (reference sequence). This clone was recorded once. No antigen is known for it. Around 2 micrograms of genomic DNA (from cryopreserved PBMCs) were used for TCR beta libraries. This rearrangement joins TRBV27 to TRBJ2-1; D is possibly TRBD1 (8 bases). Source: PBMCs, taken after 12 months of ibrutinib treatment. The TCR sequence derives from a human donor with chronic lymphocytic leukemia. CDR3 sequence: CASRTGRVRGQFF. Here the CDR3 DNA reads TGTGCCAGCCGGACAGGGAGGGTGAGAGGGCAGTTCTTC.